The 7 T cell receptor beta chains below all came from one sample that was sequenced in a study of CD8 T cells in Susac syndrome. The authors reverse transcribed about 0.5 to 1 ug RNA with random hexamers. In TCRdb, the immunoSEQ multiplex PCR reads were re-called with MiXCR into one record per CDR3 protein. The sample consists of roughly 200,000 distinct CDR3 sequences, more than 85% of them appearing once. Sequences were obtained from CD4+ T cells from PBMCs. The origin of the receptors is a human donor with multiple sclerosis.

CDR3 bases: TGCAGCGTTGAAAAGCGACTAGTAAACGATGAGCAGTTCTTC. It translates to CSVEKRLVNDEQFF. The chain is built from TRBV29-1 and TRBJ2-1; perhaps TRBD2 as D (6 bases). This CDR3 has 14 amino acids. The germline V gene has CDR1 SQVTM and CDR2 ANQGSEA. With 2 bases removed from V and 8 bases from J, the gap between germline ends came to 16 bases.

The genes are TRBV29-1 and TRBJ1-1; no definite D call. There are 10 residues in the CDR3. Germline values: CDR1 SQVTM, CDR2 ANQGSEA. The germline V and J ends were trimmed by 7 bases and 1 base, with 4 bases remaining between them. In nucleotides, the CDR3 is TGCAGCGCAAGGAACACTGAAGCTTTCTTT. Protein product: CSARNTEAFF.

The chain recombines TRBV20-1 with TRBJ1-6; TRBD1 is a possible D gene (5 bases). Between the trimmed V and J ends, which lost 3 bases and 6 bases, there was a span of 12 bases. The CDR3 loop spans 14 amino acids. Germline V gene data show CDR1 as DFQATT and CDR2 as SNEGSKA (reference sequence). CDR3 coding DNA: TGCAGTGCTAGTCAGGGCCAGATTAATTCACCCCTCCACTTT. It is translated as CSASQGQINSPLHF.

The chain employs TRBV18 and TRBJ1-1; 9 positions match TRBD1. CDR3 length equals 16 residues. V lost 3 bases and J lost 2; bases outside the gene matches: 7. Per the germline V gene, CDR1 is KGHSH and CDR2 is LQKENI. In DNA form, the CDR3 reads TGTGCCAGCTCACCTCCCGGGACAGGGTTCAACACTGAAGCTTTCTTT. Translation: CASSPPGTGFNTEAFF. The entire variable domain, with the rest obtained from reference TRBV18 and TRBJ1-1, is as follows: NAGVMQNPRHLVRRRGQEARLRCSPMKGHSHVYWYRQLPEEGLKFMVYLQKENIIDESGMPKERFSAEFPKEGPSILRIQQVVRGDSAAYFCASSPPGTGFNTEAFFGQGTRLTVV.

The rearrangement uses TRBV20-1 and TRBJ2-6, with 12 bases fitting TRBD2. The junction had 6 bases not matched to a gene; V was cut back by 6 bases and J by 0 bases. The CDR3 totals 17 residues. Germline-derived CDR1 and CDR2 are DFQATT and SNEGSKA (reference sequence). As DNA, the CDR3 is TGCAGTGCACTAGCGGGGGGCATCCCCTCTGGGGCCAACGTCCTGACTTTC. Translating gives CSALAGGIPSGANVLTF.

V usage is TRBV6-5 and J usage is TRBJ1-4, with 7 nucleotides matching TRBD1. CDR1 is MNHEY and CDR2 is SVGAGI in the germline V gene. V lost 0 bases and J lost 4; bases outside the gene matches: 2. This CDR3 region has 15 residues. In DNA form, the CDR3 reads TGTGCCAGCAGTTACTCGCCAGGGGGTAATGAAAAACTGTTTTTT. Protein: CASSYSPGGNEKLFF.

This clonotype was found once. The CDR3 nucleotides are TGTGCCAGCAGCTCGCGGACAGCTAATTCACCCCTCCACTTT. This encodes CASSSRTANSPLHF. The chain employs TRBV7-2 and TRBJ1-6, with a possible D match to TRBD1 (6 bases). In germline, CDR1 is SGHTA, CDR2 FQGNSA. V gave up 4 bases and J gave up 6 bases, with 10 bases separating them. This CDR3 has 14 residues.